This section outlines one T cell receptor beta chain sequence together with its context. The data were produced by immunoSEQ multiplex PCR, yet TCRdb's version contains in-frame clones alone and is incomplete. The data hold 500,000 or so clones, with about nine tenths observed a single time. The entry originates in a study of blood T cell repertoires in COVID-19. Study in general: The cDNA or gDNA used as material had been derived from T cells, B-cell-depleted T cells, or PBMCs.

The CDR3 is 16 residues long. Per the germline V gene, CDR1 is LNHDA and CDR2 is SQIVND (reference sequence). V lost 2 bases and J 7 bases, leaving 17 bases between the germline ends. The sequencing sample was made of PBMCs or T cells enriched from blood (not recorded which). The TCR sequence derives from a woman in her late teens or twenties who had recovered from COVID-19. V and J are TRBV19 and TRBJ2-2; weak D call: TRBD1 (6 bases). CDR3 amino acids: CASSIIPGELSGELFF. CDR3 coding DNA: TGTGCCAGTAGTATAATCCCAGGGGAACTTAGCGGGGAGCTGTTTTTT.